This TCR beta chain derives from a study of T cell repertoires in cytomegalovirus infection. Study as a whole: It can be stated that public TCR beta signatures indicated CMV infection as well as a matching HLA type. Study findings and constraints: Identification of carriers of CMV plus the relevant HLA was performed using cumulative public TCR beta family frequency.

A word on this clonotype: The target antigen is unknown.

One entry per CDR3 protein results from TCRdb running MiXCR on the reads. The table includes approximately 500,000 distinct CDR3 sequences, approximately 15% detected once. Sequenced material: CD8+ T cells from PBMCs. This sequence was found in a human donor in good health (CMV status not recorded). Some clones in this sample may be carry-over from other donors' samples.

CDR3 in amino acids: CASSGPGTRAFF. Here the CDR3 DNA reads TGTGCCAGCAGCGGCCCGGGGACAAGGGCTTTCTTT. J is TRBJ1-1 and V is TRBV9, with D possibly matching TRBD1 (6 bases). Trimming pared 3 bases from V and 11 bases from J, leaving 14 bases between. The CDR3 is made up of 12 amino acids. Germline V CDR1 and CDR2: SGDLS, YYNGEE. The full variable domain, its missing parts supplied by reference TRBV9 and TRBJ1-1, is DSGVTQTPKHLITATGQRVTLRCSPRSGDLSVYWYQQSLDQGLQFLIQYYNGEERAKGNILERFSAQQFPDLHSELNLSSLELGDSALYFCASSGPGTRAFFGQGTRLTVV.